The present entry profiles one T cell receptor beta chain with its context. The target antigen is unknown. TCRdb keeps only in-frame clones here, not all; method: immunoSEQ multiplex PCR. The repertoire includes roughly 120,000 clones, 86% of them detected once, and 15% to 20% sits in the top ten. This sample was taken from a study of T cell responses to AZD1222 COVID-19 vaccine. Broader study findings: Increased Spike-specific TCR breadth and depth were observed after two AZD1222 doses.

Trimming pared 8 bases from V and 0 bases from J, leaving 10 bases between. The CDR3 has 13 residues. Material: peripheral blood, obtained 28 days after the second AZD1222 dose. The chain employs TRBV12-3 or TRBV12-4 and TRBJ1-1; D is undetermined. The receptor comes from an adult who received the AZD1222 COVID-19 vaccine. The DNA for the CDR3 is TGTGCCAGCGGTCTTTGGATGAACACTGAAGCTTTCTTT. Translated, it gives CASGLWMNTEAFF.